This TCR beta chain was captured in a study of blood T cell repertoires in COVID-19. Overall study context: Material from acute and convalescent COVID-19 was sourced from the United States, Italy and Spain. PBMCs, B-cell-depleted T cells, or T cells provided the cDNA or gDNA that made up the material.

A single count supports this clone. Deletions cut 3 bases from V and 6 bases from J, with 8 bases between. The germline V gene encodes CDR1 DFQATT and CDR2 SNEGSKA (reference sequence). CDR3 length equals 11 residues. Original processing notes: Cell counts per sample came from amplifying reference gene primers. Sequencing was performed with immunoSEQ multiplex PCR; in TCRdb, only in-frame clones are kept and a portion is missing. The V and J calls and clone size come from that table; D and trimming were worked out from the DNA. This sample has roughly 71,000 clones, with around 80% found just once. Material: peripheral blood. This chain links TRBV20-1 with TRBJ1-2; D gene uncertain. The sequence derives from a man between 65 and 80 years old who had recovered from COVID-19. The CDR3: CSARAGDGYTF. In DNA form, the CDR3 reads TGCAGTGCTAGGGCCGGAGATGGCTACACCTTC.